This is a list of T cell receptor beta chains from one sample in a study of T-cell reconstitution after alpha-beta-depleted transplantation in children. TCRdb redid the calling of the PCR reads with MiXCR, one entry per CDR3 protein. Here the sample spans around 800,000 distinct CDR3 sequences, about 16% being singletons. The material sequenced was PBMCs, mostly from graft donor cells, taken 360 days after TCRalphabeta/CD19-depleted stem cell transplant. These TCRs come from a male patient aged 10 to 17 who had a stem cell transplant for acute lymphoblastic leukemia, so the T cells may come from the graft donor. Both conserved end residues are part of each CDR3. A D gene is named only where the DNA matches it firmly. The size entry is marked missing in some rows and otherwise reads once, few, many or a size class.

V gene	CDR3 length	J gene	D gene	clone size	CDR3 DNA	CDR3 protein
TRBV12-3/TRBV12-4	13	TRBJ1-2	.	.	TGTGCCAGCAGTTTAAGCGGGTACTATGGCTACACCTTC	CASSLSGYYGYTF
TRBV2	15	TRBJ1-4	.	many	TGTGCCAGCAGTGACATACGAACAACTAATGAAAAACTGTTTTTT	CASSDIRTTNEKLFF
TRBV2	15	TRBJ2-3	TRBD2	.	TGTGCCGGCCCACTAGCGGGAGGGGTCACAGATACGCAGTATTTT	CAGPLAGGVTDTQYF
TRBV7-3	15	TRBJ2-3	TRBD2	few	TGTGCCAGCAGCTCACTAGCGGGAGAGGTGGATACGCAGTATTTT	CASSSLAGEVDTQYF
TRBV21-1	17	TRBJ2-3	.	few	TGTGCCAACCTTTCTAGCGGGTCGGATGCTAGCACAGATACGCAGTATTTT	CANLSSGSDASTDTQYF
TRBV12-5	19	TRBJ2-5	.	few	TGTGCTAGTGGTTCCCAAGGAGGAGCCTCGGGGCCTTTGTTCGGGACCCAGTACTTC	CASGSQGGASGPLFGTQYF
TRBV3-1	18	TRBJ2-1	TRBD2	.	TGTGCCAGCTGTTTAGAGGGTAGCGGGAGTCTATATGCCAATGAGCAGTTCTTC	CASCLEGSGSLYANEQFF
TRBV18	16	TRBJ2-1	TRBD2	many	TGTGCCAGCTCACCCCGGACTAGCGGGAGGGGTAATGAGCAGTTCTTC	CASSPRTSGRGNEQFF
TRBV15	16	TRBJ2-2	.	few	TGTGCCACCAGCACCAGTGAGATGGCGAACACCGGGGAGCTGTTTTTT	CATSTSEMANTGELFF
TRBV4-2	15	TRBJ2-5	.	few	TGTGCCAGCAGCCAAGGGGAAATAGTCCAAGAGACCCAGTACTTC	CASSQGEIVQETQYF
TRBV20-1	15	TRBJ1-4	TRBD1	.	TGCAGTGCTGGACAGGGGGGATCAACTAATGAAAAACTGTTTTTT	CSAGQGGSTNEKLFF
TRBV9	14	TRBJ2-7	.	many	TGTGCCAGCAGCGTAGGTGGGGGGACCTACGAGCAGTACTTC	CASSVGGGTYEQYF
TRBV3-1	15	TRBJ1-5	TRBD1	.	TGTGCCAGCAGCTTGGGACAGGGGGGGACTCAGCCCCAGCATTTT	CASSLGQGGTQPQHF
TRBV4-1	9	TRBJ2-7	.	many	TGCGCCAGCAGCCAAAAGCAGTACTTC	CASSQKQYF
TRBV5-1	15	TRBJ2-4	.	.	TGCGCCAGCAGCTACGGGACTCAAGCCAAAAACATTCAGTACTTC	CASSYGTQAKNIQYF
TRBV3-1	18	TRBJ1-3	TRBD1	.	TGTGCCAGCAGTTTGGGGGACAGGGCCCGATTACTTGGAAACACCATATATTTT	CASSLGDRARLLGNTIYF
TRBV15	13	TRBJ2-2	.	few	TGTGCCACCAGCAGAGATATGACCCGGAAGCTGTTTTTT	CATSRDMTRKLFF
TRBV3-1	15	TRBJ2-2	.	few	TGTGCCAGCAGCCAAGATTGGATCGGGCCCGGGGAGCTGTTTTTT	CASSQDWIGPGELFF
TRBV9	13	TRBJ1-1	.	few	TGTGCCAGCAGCGTAGCTTTGTGGACTGAAGCTTTCTTT	CASSVALWTEAFF
TRBV29-1	13	TRBJ1-2	TRBD1	.	TGCAGCGTTGAAGTACGGACAGGGGTTGGCTACACCTTC	CSVEVRTGVGYTF
TRBV7-2	16	TRBJ1-6	.	.	TGTGCCAGCAGTTACTGGACCAGCTCCTATAATTCACCCCTCCACTTT	CASSYWTSSYNSPLHF
TRBV14	13	TRBJ2-1	.	few	TGTGCCAGCAGCCAAGAATTGCTTTCTGAGCAGTTCTTC	CASSQELLSEQFF
TRBV7-9	15	TRBJ2-7	TRBD1	few	TGTGCCAGCAGCCCCGGACAGGCAAGGGGTTACGAGCAGTACTTC	CASSPGQARGYEQYF
TRBV5-1	15	TRBJ2-3	TRBD2	.	TGCGCCAGCAGCTTCGTAGCGGGAACAGCAGATACGCAGTATTTT	CASSFVAGTADTQYF
TRBV5-1	16	TRBJ2-1	TRBD2	.	TGCGCCAGCAGCTTGGCCCTAGCGGGAGGGGACAATGAGCAGTTCTTC	CASSLALAGGDNEQFF
TRBV5-6	12	TRBJ1-2	.	.	TGTGCCAGCAGCATAGGGACGGGGCGGGCCACCTTC	CASSIGTGRATF
TRBV6-4	15	TRBJ2-5	TRBD2	few	TGTGCCAGCAGGAAGTGGGGACTAGCTGGGGAGACCCAGTACTTC	CASRKWGLAGETQYF
TRBV5-1	16	TRBJ2-7	TRBD1	.	TGCGCCAGCAGCTTGGCCCCACCGGGACAGGGCCACGAGCAGTACTTC	CASSLAPPGQGHEQYF
TRBV5-1	14	TRBJ2-2	.	many	TGCGCCAGCAGGGGGCCCCGAGGCACCGGGGAGCTGTTTTTT	CASRGPRGTGELFF
TRBV4-1	13	TRBJ2-6	.	.	TGCGCCAGCAGCCCCTGGGGGGCCAACGTCCTGACTTTC	CASSPWGANVLTF
TRBV6-5	15	TRBJ2-2	.	many	TGTGCCAGCAGTTACTCTGACACGAACACCGGGGAGCTGTTTTTT	CASSYSDTNTGELFF
TRBV10-3	22	TRBJ2-1	TRBD2	few	TGTGCCATCAGTGAGTCGCGGATGGGGGTGAGGGTTAGCGGGAGCTGGAGTAACGAGCAGTTCTTC	CAISESRMGVRVSGSWSNEQFF
TRBV29-1	13	TRBJ2-7	.	many	TGCAGCGTTGGACCCGGGATTCCCTACGAGCAGTACTTC	CSVGPGIPYEQYF
TRBV5-4	18	TRBJ2-3	.	many	TGTGCCAGCAGCCCTCATGTGGCGGGGGCTTTCTTCACAGATACGCAGTATTTT	CASSPHVAGAFFTDTQYF
TRBV7-8	13	TRBJ1-2	.	few	TGTGCCAGCAGCGGAGGGTCTAACTATGGCTACACCTTC	CASSGGSNYGYTF
TRBV10-3	14	TRBJ2-1	TRBD2	few	TGTGCCATCAGGATGGGACTAGCGGGAAATGAGCAGTTCTTC	CAIRMGLAGNEQFF
TRBV20-1	17	TRBJ1-2	TRBD1	.	TGCAGTGTCCTGGACAGGGAAGGGAGGGGGTCTAACTATGGCTACACCTTC	CSVLDREGRGSNYGYTF
TRBV29-1	14	TRBJ1-4	.	.	TGCAGCGTTGCCCTAAGGGTGACAAATGAAAAACTGTTTTTT	CSVALRVTNEKLFF
TRBV13	13	TRBJ1-1	.	.	TGTGCCAGCAGCTTCGTCCTGAACACTGAAGCTTTCTTT	CASSFVLNTEAFF
TRBV5-1	13	TRBJ2-7	.	few	TGCGCCAGCAGCTTGGTAGTGGACTACGAGCAGTACTTC	CASSLVVDYEQYF
TRBV5-1	17	TRBJ1-2	.	.	TGCGCCAGCAGCTTGCCTGGGTCGGGACGGACTAACTATGGCTACACCTTC	CASSLPGSGRTNYGYTF
TRBV5-1	14	TRBJ2-2	.	few	TGCGCCAGCAGCTTGGACGGGGGATCCGGGGAGCTGTTTTTT	CASSLDGGSGELFF
TRBV5-1	15	TRBJ2-7	.	few	TGCGCCAGCATCCCCTTCCGAGGAAGTAGTACGGAGCAGTACTTC	CASIPFRGSSTEQYF
TRBV3-1	15	TRBJ2-3	.	.	TGTGCCACCAGCCAGCAGGGACCTTACACAGATACGCAGTATTTT	CATSQQGPYTDTQYF
TRBV4-1	15	TRBJ2-7	.	few	TGCGCCAGCAGCCAAGATGGGGGCCGGACCTACGAGCAGTACTTC	CASSQDGGRTYEQYF
TRBV5-1	16	TRBJ2-5	.	few	TGCGCCAGCAGCTTGGAGGCAGGGCAGATCCAAGAGACCCAGTACTTC	CASSLEAGQIQETQYF
TRBV4-1	15	TRBJ2-1	.	.	TGCGCCAGCAGCCCAAGCGTCCCTCTCTACAATGAGCAGTTCTTC	CASSPSVPLYNEQFF
TRBV27	16	TRBJ2-7	.	many	TGTGCCAGCAGTTTATTGGGCCCTTCCTCTCCCTACGAGCAGTACTTC	CASSLLGPSSPYEQYF
TRBV15	13	TRBJ1-5	.	.	TGTGCCACCAGCAGAGATTACTATCAGCCCCAGCATTTT	CATSRDYYQPQHF
TRBV7-8	14	TRBJ2-3	.	.	TGTGCCAGCAGCTCGAGACGGCCGGAAGATACGCGGTATTTT	CASSSRRPEDTRYF
TRBV5-1	13	TRBJ1-1	.	many	TGCGCCAGCAGCCAAGCGAGGGCCACTGAAGCTTTCTTT	CASSQARATEAFF
TRBV5-1	12	TRBJ2-1	.	few	TGCGCCAGCAGCTTGGAGTATTCTGAGCAGTTCTTC	CASSLEYSEQFF
TRBV27	12	TRBJ2-2	.	many	TGTGCCAGCAGTACCCGTGCCGGGGAGCTGTTTTTT	CASSTRAGELFF
TRBV29-1	12	TRBJ2-3	.	many	TGCAGCGTTGATCGGGGTACAGATACGCAGTATTTT	CSVDRGTDTQYF